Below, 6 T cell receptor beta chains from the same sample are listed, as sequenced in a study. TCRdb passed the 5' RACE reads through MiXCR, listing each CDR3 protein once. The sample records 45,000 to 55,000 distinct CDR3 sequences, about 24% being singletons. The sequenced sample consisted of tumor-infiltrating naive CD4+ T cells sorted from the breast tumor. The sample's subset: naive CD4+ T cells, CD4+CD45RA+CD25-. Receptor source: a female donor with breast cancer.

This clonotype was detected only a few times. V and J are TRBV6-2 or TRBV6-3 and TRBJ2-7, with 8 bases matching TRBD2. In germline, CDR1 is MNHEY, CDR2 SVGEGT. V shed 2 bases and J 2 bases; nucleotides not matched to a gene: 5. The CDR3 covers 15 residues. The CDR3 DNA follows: TGTGCCAGCAGTTACCTAGCGGGCGGGACCTACGAGCAGTACTTC. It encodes CASSYLAGGTYEQYF.

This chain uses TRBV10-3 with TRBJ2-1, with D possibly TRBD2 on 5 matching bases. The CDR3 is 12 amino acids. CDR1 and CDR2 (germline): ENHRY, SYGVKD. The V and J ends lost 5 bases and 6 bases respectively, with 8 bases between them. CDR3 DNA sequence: TGTGCCATCAGTACTAGTGGCAATGAGCAGTTCTTC. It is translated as CAISTSGNEQFF.

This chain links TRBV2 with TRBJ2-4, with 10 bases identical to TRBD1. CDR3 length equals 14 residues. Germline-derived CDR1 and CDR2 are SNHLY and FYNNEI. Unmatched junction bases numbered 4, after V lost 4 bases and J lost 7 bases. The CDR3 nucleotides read TGTGCCAGCAGTGGACCGGGACAGGGGAACATTCAGTACTTC. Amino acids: CASSGPGQGNIQYF.

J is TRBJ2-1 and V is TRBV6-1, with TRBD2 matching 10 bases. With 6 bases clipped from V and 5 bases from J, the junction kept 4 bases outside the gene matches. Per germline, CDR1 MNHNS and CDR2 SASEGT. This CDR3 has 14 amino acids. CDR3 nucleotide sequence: TGTGCCAGCAGACTAGCGGGAATCAACAATGAGCAGTTCTTC. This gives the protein CASRLAGINNEQFF.

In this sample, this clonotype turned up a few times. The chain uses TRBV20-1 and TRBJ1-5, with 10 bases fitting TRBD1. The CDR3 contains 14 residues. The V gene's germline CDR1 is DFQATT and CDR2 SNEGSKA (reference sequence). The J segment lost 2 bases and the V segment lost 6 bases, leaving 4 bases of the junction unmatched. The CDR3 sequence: CSARQGARNQPQHF. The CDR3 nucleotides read TGCAGTGCCCGACAGGGGGCTCGCAATCAGCCCCAGCATTTT.

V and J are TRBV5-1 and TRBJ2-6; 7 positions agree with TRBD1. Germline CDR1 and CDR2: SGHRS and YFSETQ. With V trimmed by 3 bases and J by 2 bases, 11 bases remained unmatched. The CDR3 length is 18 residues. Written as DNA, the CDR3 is TGCGCCAGCAGCTCACCGACAGGGATTCGTACTGGGGCCAACGTCCTGACTTTC. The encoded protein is CASSSPTGIRTGANVLTF.